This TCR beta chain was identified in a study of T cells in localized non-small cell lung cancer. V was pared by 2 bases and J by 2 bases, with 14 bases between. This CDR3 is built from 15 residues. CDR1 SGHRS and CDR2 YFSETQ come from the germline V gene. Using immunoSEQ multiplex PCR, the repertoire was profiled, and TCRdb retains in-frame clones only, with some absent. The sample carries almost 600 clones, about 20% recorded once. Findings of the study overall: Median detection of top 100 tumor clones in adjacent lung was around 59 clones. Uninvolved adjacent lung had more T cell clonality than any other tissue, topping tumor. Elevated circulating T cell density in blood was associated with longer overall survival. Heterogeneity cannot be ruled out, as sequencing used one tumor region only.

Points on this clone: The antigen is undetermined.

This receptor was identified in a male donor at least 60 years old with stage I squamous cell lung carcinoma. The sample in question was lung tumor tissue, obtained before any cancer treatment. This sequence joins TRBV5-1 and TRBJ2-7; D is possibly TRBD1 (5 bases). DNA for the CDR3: TGCGCCAGCAGCTTACGACCGGACAATGCCTACGAGCAGTACTTC. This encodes CASSLRPDNAYEQYF.